These T cell receptor beta chains were read from a single sample in a study of blood T cell repertoires in COVID-19. Sequencing was performed with immunoSEQ multiplex PCR; in TCRdb, only in-frame clones are kept and a portion is missing. The data hold 95,000 to 100,000 clones, with roughly 80% observed a single time. The sample was peripheral blood. These receptors were obtained from a woman in her sixties with acute or convalescent COVID-19. Both conserved end residues are part of each CDR3. Each record gives: CDR3 protein, CDR3 DNA, D gene, V gene, J gene, clone size. A D gene is named only where the DNA matches it firmly. Clone sizes are given selectively: once, few, many, or a class where the clone is expanded.

CDR3 protein: CASNRDSGANVLTF
CDR3 DNA: TGTGCCAGCAACAGGGACTCTGGGGCCAACGTCCTGACTTTC
D gene: NA
V gene: TRBV5-4
J gene: TRBJ2-6
clone size: NA

CDR3 protein: CAWSSAVVGEQYF
CDR3 DNA: TGTGCCTGGAGTAGCGCGGTGGTCGGCGAGCAGTACTTC
D gene: NA
V gene: TRBV30
J gene: TRBJ2-7
clone size: NA

CDR3 protein: CASSLNPGGSYNEQFF
CDR3 DNA: TGTGCCAGCAGCTTAAATCCAGGGGGCTCCTACAATGAGCAGTTCTTC
D gene: TRBD1
V gene: TRBV7-3
J gene: TRBJ2-1
clone size: NA

CDR3 protein: CASSVVQASNTEAFF
CDR3 DNA: TGTGCCAGCAGCGTAGTACAGGCGAGCAACACTGAAGCTTTCTTT
D gene: NA
V gene: TRBV9
J gene: TRBJ1-1
clone size: once

CDR3 protein: CASSGGRSLNEQFF
CDR3 DNA: TGTGCCAGCAGTGGGGGGAGGTCTCTCAATGAGCAGTTCTTC
D gene: NA
V gene: TRBV2
J gene: TRBJ2-1
clone size: NA

CDR3 protein: CASSLQGGGNEKLFF
CDR3 DNA: TGTGCCAGCAGTTTGCAGGGTGGGGGGAATGAAAAACTGTTTTTT
D gene: NA
V gene: TRBV28
J gene: TRBJ1-4
clone size: NA

CDR3 protein: CASSQGAGGNTGELFF
CDR3 DNA: TGTGCCAGCAGCCAAGGAGCGGGGGGGAACACCGGGGAGCTGTTTTTT
D gene: TRBD2
V gene: TRBV3-1/TRBV3-2
J gene: TRBJ2-2
clone size: NA

CDR3 protein: CASSESPGGNYGYTF
CDR3 DNA: TGCGCCAGCAGTGAGTCGCCAGGGGGGAACTATGGCTACACCTTC
D gene: TRBD1
V gene: TRBV10-1
J gene: TRBJ1-2
clone size: NA

CDR3 protein: CASGGAAGNQPQHF
CDR3 DNA: TGTGCCAGCGGAGGGGCGGCAGGCAATCAGCCCCAGCATTTT
D gene: NA
V gene: TRBV27
J gene: TRBJ1-5
clone size: NA

CDR3 protein: CSASGRGRNQPQHF
CDR3 DNA: TGCAGTGCTAGTGGCAGGGGGAGGAATCAGCCCCAGCATTTT
D gene: TRBD1
V gene: TRBV20-1
J gene: TRBJ1-5
clone size: NA

CDR3 protein: CASSDDRNQPQHF
CDR3 DNA: TGTGCCAGCAGCGACGACAGAAATCAGCCCCAGCATTTT
D gene: NA
V gene: TRBV2
J gene: TRBJ1-5
clone size: NA

CDR3 protein: CASSLLNYGYTF
CDR3 DNA: TGTGCCAGCAGTTTACTGAACTATGGCTACACCTTC
D gene: NA
V gene: TRBV28
J gene: TRBJ1-2
clone size: NA

CDR3 protein: CASSEYNEQFF
CDR3 DNA: TGTGCCAGTAGTGAGTACAATGAGCAGTTCTTC
D gene: NA
V gene: TRBV19
J gene: TRBJ2-1
clone size: few

CDR3 protein: CAWKRTDHVGYTF
CDR3 DNA: TGTGCCTGGAAGAGAACAGATCATGTTGGCTACACCTTC
D gene: NA
V gene: TRBV30
J gene: TRBJ1-2
clone size: NA

CDR3 protein: CASSFGLAGDQETQYF
CDR3 DNA: TGTGCCAGCAGTTTCGGACTAGCGGGGGACCAAGAGACCCAGTACTTC
D gene: TRBD2
V gene: TRBV7-8
J gene: TRBJ2-5
clone size: NA

CDR3 protein: CARGTSGLHRGADTQYF
CDR3 DNA: TGTGCCAGGGGGACTAGCGGGCTACACCGCGGTGCAGATACGCAGTATTTT
D gene: TRBD2
V gene: TRBV28
J gene: TRBJ2-3
clone size: once

CDR3 protein: CASSQESSGYQETQYF
CDR3 DNA: TGTGCCAGCAGCCAAGAATCTAGCGGGTACCAAGAGACCCAGTACTTC
D gene: TRBD2
V gene: TRBV4-2
J gene: TRBJ2-5
clone size: NA

CDR3 protein: CASSVGGGRDTNYGYTF
CDR3 DNA: TGTGCCAGCAGCGTAGGAGGTGGTCGGGATACTAACTATGGCTACACCTTC
D gene: NA
V gene: TRBV9
J gene: TRBJ1-2
clone size: NA

CDR3 protein: CASSFRIRVVNTEAFF
CDR3 DNA: TGTGCCAGCAGCTTCCGGATCCGGGTGGTGAACACTGAAGCTTTCTTT
D gene: NA
V gene: TRBV11-3
J gene: TRBJ1-1
clone size: NA

CDR3 protein: CASSGASTDTQYF
CDR3 DNA: TGTGCCAGTAGCGGGGCTAGCACAGATACGCAGTATTTT
D gene: TRBD2
V gene: TRBV9
J gene: TRBJ2-3
clone size: NA

CDR3 protein: CASSLGTGGPSPLHF
CDR3 DNA: TGTGCCAGCAGCTTAGGGACAGGGGGCCCTTCACCCCTCCACTTT
D gene: TRBD1
V gene: TRBV7-9
J gene: TRBJ1-6
clone size: NA

CDR3 protein: CASTRFTGFTDTQYF
CDR3 DNA: TGTGCCAGCACTCGATTCACAGGGTTCACAGATACGCAGTATTTT
D gene: NA
V gene: TRBV7-2
J gene: TRBJ2-3
clone size: NA

CDR3 protein: CASSPGQPNTGELFF
CDR3 DNA: TGTGCCAGCAGCCCGGGACAGCCGAACACCGGGGAGCTGTTTTTT
D gene: TRBD1
V gene: TRBV3-1/TRBV3-2
J gene: TRBJ2-2
clone size: NA

CDR3 protein: CASSLVGTGRKNEQFF
CDR3 DNA: TGCGCCAGCAGCTTGGTAGGGACAGGGAGGAAAAATGAGCAGTTCTTC
D gene: TRBD1
V gene: TRBV5-1
J gene: TRBJ2-1
clone size: NA

CDR3 protein: CASRFGDRGGEQYF
CDR3 DNA: TGCGCCAGCCGCTTCGGGGACAGGGGTGGCGAGCAGTACTTC
D gene: TRBD1
V gene: TRBV5-1
J gene: TRBJ2-7
clone size: NA

CDR3 protein: CASSSTGQNSPLHF
CDR3 DNA: TGTGCCAGCTCCTCGACAGGACAAAATTCACCCCTCCACTTT
D gene: NA
V gene: TRBV18
J gene: TRBJ1-6
clone size: NA

CDR3 protein: CASSRRTGGGIGMNTEAFF
CDR3 DNA: TGTGCCAGCAGCCGAAGGACAGGGGGCGGGATTGGAATGAACACTGAAGCTTTCTTT
D gene: TRBD1
V gene: TRBV7-9
J gene: TRBJ1-1
clone size: NA

CDR3 protein: CASSATSGTRPYNEQFF
CDR3 DNA: TGTGCCAGCAGCGCGACGTCCGGGACTAGGCCATACAATGAGCAGTTCTTC
D gene: TRBD2
V gene: TRBV7-2
J gene: TRBJ2-1
clone size: NA

CDR3 protein: CATSDRTGGPQPQHF
CDR3 DNA: TGTGCCACCAGTGATCGGACAGGGGGACCCCAGCCCCAGCATTTT
D gene: TRBD1
V gene: TRBV24-1
J gene: TRBJ1-5
clone size: NA

CDR3 protein: CASSYSRQGDTEAFF
CDR3 DNA: TGTGCCAGCAGTTACTCCAGACAGGGGGACACTGAAGCTTTCTTT
D gene: TRBD1
V gene: TRBV6-5
J gene: TRBJ1-1
clone size: once

CDR3 protein: CAISGGEMTEAFF
CDR3 DNA: TGTGCCATCAGTGGGGGGGAGATGACTGAAGCTTTCTTT
D gene: NA
V gene: TRBV10-3
J gene: TRBJ1-1
clone size: NA

CDR3 protein: CACQTGTGHNSPLHF
CDR3 DNA: TGTGCCTGCCAAACCGGGACAGGGCATAATTCACCCCTCCACTTT
D gene: TRBD1
V gene: TRBV30
J gene: TRBJ1-6
clone size: NA

CDR3 protein: CAISEDRGGNQPQHF
CDR3 DNA: TGTGCCATCAGTGAAGACAGGGGAGGCAATCAGCCCCAGCATTTT
D gene: TRBD1
V gene: TRBV10-3
J gene: TRBJ1-5
clone size: few

CDR3 protein: CASSFGGNTEAFF
CDR3 DNA: TGTGCCAGCAGCTTCGGCGGGAACACTGAAGCTTTCTTT
D gene: NA
V gene: TRBV7-3
J gene: TRBJ1-1
clone size: few

CDR3 protein: CASQGPNNEQFF
CDR3 DNA: TGTGCCTCACAGGGTCCCAACAATGAGCAGTTCTTC
D gene: NA
V gene: TRBV10-3
J gene: TRBJ2-1
clone size: NA

CDR3 protein: CAWMSGGNTEAFF
CDR3 DNA: TGTGCCTGGATGTCAGGGGGAAATACTGAAGCTTTCTTT
D gene: TRBD1
V gene: TRBV30
J gene: TRBJ1-1
clone size: few

CDR3 protein: CSAARGVTEAFF
CDR3 DNA: TGCAGCGCCGCCAGGGGGGTCACTGAAGCTTTCTTT
D gene: TRBD1
V gene: TRBV29-1
J gene: TRBJ1-1
clone size: NA

CDR3 protein: CASSPQETQYF
CDR3 DNA: TGTGCCAGCAGCCCTCAAGAGACCCAGTACTTC
D gene: NA
V gene: TRBV7-9
J gene: TRBJ2-5
clone size: NA

CDR3 protein: CASRTGGASNSPLHF
CDR3 DNA: TGTGCCAGCAGAACAGGGGGCGCGTCTAATTCACCCCTCCACTTT
D gene: TRBD1
V gene: TRBV2
J gene: TRBJ1-6
clone size: NA

CDR3 protein: CASSFGTGSSYEQYF
CDR3 DNA: TGTGCCAGCAGCTTCGGGACAGGGAGTTCCTACGAGCAGTACTTC
D gene: TRBD1
V gene: TRBV5-6
J gene: TRBJ2-7
clone size: NA

CDR3 protein: CASSFQGGETQYF
CDR3 DNA: TGTGCCAGCAGCTTTCAGGGGGGAGAGACCCAGTACTTC
D gene: NA
V gene: TRBV3-1/TRBV3-2
J gene: TRBJ2-5
clone size: NA

CDR3 protein: CASSSGGGRGIQYF
CDR3 DNA: TGTGCCAGCAGCTCCGGGGGGGGGCGAGGCATTCAGTACTTC
D gene: TRBD2
V gene: TRBV7-2
J gene: TRBJ2-4
clone size: NA

CDR3 protein: CASSLVYRAHEQYF
CDR3 DNA: TGTGCCAGCAGCTTAGTCTACAGGGCCCACGAGCAGTACTTC
D gene: NA
V gene: TRBV7-2
J gene: TRBJ2-7
clone size: NA